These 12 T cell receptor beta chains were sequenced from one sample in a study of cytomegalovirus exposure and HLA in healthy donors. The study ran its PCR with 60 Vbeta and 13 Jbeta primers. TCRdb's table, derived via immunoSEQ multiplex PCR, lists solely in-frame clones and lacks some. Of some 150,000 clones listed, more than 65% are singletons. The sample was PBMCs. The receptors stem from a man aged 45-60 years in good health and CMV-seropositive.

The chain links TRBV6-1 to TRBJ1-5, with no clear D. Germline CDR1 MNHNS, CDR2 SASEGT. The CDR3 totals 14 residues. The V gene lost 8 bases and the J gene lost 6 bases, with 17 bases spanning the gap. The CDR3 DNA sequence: TGTGCCAGCTCTGAGCGGGGAACCATTCAGCCCCAGCATTTT. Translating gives CASSERGTIQPQHF.

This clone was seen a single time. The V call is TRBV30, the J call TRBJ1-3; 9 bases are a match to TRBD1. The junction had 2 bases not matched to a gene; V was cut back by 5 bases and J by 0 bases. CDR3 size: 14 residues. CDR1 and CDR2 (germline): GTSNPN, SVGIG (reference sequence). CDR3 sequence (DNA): TGTGCCTGGGGGACAGGGAGCTCTGGAAACACCATATATTTT. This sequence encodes CAWGTGSSGNTIYF.

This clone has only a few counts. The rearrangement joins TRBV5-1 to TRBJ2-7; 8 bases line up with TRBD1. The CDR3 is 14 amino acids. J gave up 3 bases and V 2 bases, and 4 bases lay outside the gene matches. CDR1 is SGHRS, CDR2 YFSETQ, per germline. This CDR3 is CASSFRDRNYEQYF. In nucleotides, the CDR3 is TGCGCCAGCAGCTTCCGGGACAGGAACTACGAGCAGTACTTC.

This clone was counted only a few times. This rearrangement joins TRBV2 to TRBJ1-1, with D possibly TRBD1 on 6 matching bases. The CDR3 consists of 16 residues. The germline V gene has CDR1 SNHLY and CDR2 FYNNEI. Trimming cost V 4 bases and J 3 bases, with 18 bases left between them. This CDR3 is CASSARGNGRHTEAFF. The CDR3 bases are TGTGCCAGCAGTGCCAGGGGAAACGGTCGTCACACTGAAGCTTTCTTT.

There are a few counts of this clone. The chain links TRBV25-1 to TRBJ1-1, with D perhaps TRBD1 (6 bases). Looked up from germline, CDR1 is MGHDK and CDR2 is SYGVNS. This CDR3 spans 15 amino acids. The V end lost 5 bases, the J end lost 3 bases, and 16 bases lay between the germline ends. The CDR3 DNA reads TGTGCCAGCAGTATATTGGACAGCACGGACACTGAAGCTTTCTTT. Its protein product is CASSILDSTDTEAFF.

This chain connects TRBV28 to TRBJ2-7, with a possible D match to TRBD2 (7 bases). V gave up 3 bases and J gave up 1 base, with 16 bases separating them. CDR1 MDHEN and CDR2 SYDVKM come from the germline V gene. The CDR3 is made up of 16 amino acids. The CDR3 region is CASSFIRGGGSYEQYF. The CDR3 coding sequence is TGTGCCAGCAGTTTTATCCGAGGGGGAGGGTCCTACGAGCAGTACTTC.

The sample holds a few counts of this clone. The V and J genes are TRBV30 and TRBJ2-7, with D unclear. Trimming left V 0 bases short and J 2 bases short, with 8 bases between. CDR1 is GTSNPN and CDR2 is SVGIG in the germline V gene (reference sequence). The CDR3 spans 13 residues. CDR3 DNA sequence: TGTGCCTGGAGTGTACAAATTACCTACGAGCAGTACTTC. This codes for CAWSVQITYEQYF.

CDR3 amino acids: CASSVVSSSDEQFF. The DNA of the CDR3 is TGTGCCAGCAGCGTAGTCTCTAGCAGTGATGAGCAGTTCTTC. The chain joins TRBV9 to TRBJ2-1, with D perhaps TRBD2 (5 bases). Germline V gene data show CDR1 as SGDLS and CDR2 as YYNGEE. This CDR3 contains 14 residues. Trimming cost V 0 bases and J 8 bases, with 12 bases left between them. The variable domain in full, with the rest retrieved from reference TRBV9 and TRBJ2-1, is DSGVTQTPKHLITATGQRVTLRCSPRSGDLSVYWYQQSLDQGLQFLIQYYNGEERAKGNILERFSAQQFPDLHSELNLSSLELGDSALYFCASSVVSSSDEQFFGPGTRLTVL.

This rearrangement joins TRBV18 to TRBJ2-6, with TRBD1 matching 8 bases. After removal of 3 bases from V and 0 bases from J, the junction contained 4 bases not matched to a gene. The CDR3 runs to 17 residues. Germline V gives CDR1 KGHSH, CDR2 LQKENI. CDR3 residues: CASSPGQALSGANVLTF. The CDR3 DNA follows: TGTGCCAGCTCACCGGGACAGGCTCTCTCTGGGGCCAACGTCCTGACTTTC.

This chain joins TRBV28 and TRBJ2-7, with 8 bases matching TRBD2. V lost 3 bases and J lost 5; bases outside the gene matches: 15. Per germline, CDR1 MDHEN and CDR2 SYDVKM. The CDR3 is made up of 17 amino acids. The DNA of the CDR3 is TGTGCCAGCAGTTTCTGGCGGGAGGCCGCAGGGTTCGACGAGCAGTACTTC. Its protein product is CASSFWREAAGFDEQYF.

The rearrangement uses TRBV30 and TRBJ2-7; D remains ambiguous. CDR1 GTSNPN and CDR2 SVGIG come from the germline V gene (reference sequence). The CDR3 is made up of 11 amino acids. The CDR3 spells CAGTQLNEQYF. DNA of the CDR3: TGTGCAGGAACACAGTTGAACGAGCAGTACTTC. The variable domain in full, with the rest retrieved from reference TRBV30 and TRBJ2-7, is SQTIHQWPATLVQPVGSPLSLECTVEGTSNPNLYWYRQAAGRGLQLLFYSVGIGQISSEVPQNLSASRPQDRQFILSSKKLLLSDSGFYLCAGTQLNEQYFGPGTRLTVT.

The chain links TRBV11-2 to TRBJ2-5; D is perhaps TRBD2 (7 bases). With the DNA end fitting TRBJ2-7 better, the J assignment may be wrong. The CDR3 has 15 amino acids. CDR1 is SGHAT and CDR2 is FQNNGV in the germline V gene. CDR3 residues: CASSLEWGGAYEQYF. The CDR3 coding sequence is TGTGCCAGCAGCTTAGAATGGGGGGGGGCTTACGAGCAGTACTTC.